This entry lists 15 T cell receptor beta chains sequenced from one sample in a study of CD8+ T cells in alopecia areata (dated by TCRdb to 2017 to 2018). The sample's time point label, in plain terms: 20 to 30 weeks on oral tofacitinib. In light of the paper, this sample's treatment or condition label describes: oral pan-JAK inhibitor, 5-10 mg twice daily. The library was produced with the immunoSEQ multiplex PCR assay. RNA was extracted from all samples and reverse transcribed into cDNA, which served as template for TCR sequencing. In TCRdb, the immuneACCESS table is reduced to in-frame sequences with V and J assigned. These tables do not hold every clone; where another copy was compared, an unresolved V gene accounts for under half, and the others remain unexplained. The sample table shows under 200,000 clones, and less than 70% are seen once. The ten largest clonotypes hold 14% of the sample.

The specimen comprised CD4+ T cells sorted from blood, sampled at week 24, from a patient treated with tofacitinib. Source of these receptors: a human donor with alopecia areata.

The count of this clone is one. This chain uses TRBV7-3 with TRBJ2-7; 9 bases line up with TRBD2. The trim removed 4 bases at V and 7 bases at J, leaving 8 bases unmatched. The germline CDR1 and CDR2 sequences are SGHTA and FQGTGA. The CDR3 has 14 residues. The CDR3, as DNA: TGTGCCAGCAGCTCTGGACTAGCGCCGGGGGAGCAGTACTTC. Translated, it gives CASSSGLAPGEQYF.

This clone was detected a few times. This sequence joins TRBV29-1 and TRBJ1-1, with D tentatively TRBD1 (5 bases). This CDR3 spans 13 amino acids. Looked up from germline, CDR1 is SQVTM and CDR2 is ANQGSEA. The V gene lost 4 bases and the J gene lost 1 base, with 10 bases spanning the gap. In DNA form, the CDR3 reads TGCAGCGTTGCCCACCAGGGGAACACTGAAGCTTTCTTT. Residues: CSVAHQGNTEAFF.

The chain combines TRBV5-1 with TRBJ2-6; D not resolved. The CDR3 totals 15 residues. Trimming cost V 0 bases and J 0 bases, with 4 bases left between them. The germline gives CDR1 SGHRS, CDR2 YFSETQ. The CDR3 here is CASSLGTSGANVLTF. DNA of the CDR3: TGCGCCAGCAGCTTGGGTACCTCTGGGGCCAACGTCCTGACTTTC.

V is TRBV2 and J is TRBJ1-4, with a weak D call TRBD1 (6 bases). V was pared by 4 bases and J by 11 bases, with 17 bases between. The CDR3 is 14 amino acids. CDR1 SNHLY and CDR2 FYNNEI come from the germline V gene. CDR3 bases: TGTGCCAGCAGTGTGAGGGGGACCTTGTTGAAACTGTTTTTT. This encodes CASSVRGTLLKLFF.

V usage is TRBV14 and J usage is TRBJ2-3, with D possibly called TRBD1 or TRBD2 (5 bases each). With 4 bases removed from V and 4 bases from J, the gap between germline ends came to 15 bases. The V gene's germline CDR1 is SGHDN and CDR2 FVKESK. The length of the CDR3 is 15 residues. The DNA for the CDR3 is TGTGCCAGCAGCCCCCGCACGGGGCCCTCAGATACGCAGTATTTT. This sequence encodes CASSPRTGPSDTQYF.

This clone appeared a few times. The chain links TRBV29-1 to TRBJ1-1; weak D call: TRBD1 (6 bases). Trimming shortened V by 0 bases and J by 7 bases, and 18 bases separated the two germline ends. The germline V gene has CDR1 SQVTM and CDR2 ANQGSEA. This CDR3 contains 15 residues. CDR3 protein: CSVEDFVKGGGEAFF. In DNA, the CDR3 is TGCAGCGTTGAAGATTTCGTTAAGGGAGGGGGTGAAGCTTTCTTT.

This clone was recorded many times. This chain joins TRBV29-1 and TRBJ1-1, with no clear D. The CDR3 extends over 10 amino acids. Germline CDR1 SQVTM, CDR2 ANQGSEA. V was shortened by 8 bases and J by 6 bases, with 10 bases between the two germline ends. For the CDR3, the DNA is TGCAGCATAGCGGATCCTGAAGCTTTCTTT. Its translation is CSIADPEAFF.

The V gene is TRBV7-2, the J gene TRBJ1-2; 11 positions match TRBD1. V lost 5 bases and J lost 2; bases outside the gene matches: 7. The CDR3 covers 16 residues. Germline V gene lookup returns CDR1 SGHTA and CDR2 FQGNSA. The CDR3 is CASSQRGQGVNYGYTF. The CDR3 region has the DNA TGTGCCAGCAGCCAACGGGGACAGGGGGTAAACTATGGCTACACCTTC. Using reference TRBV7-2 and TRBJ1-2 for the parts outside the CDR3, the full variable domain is GAGVSQSPSNKVTEKGKDVELRCDPISGHTALYWYRQSLGQGLEFLIYFQGNSAPDKSGLPSDRFSAERTGGSVSTLTIQRTQQEDSAVYLCASSQRGQGVNYGYTFGSGTRLTVV.

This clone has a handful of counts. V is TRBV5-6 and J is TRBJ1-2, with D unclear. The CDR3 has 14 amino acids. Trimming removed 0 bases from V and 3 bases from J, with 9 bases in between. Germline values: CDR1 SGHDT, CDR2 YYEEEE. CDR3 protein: CASSLGGSDYGYTF. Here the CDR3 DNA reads TGTGCCAGCAGCTTGGGGGGTTCGGACTATGGCTACACCTTC.

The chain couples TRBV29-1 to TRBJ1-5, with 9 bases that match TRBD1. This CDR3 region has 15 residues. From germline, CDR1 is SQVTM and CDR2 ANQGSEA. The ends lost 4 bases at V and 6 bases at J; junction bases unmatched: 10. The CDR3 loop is CSVAFGTGNGQPQHF. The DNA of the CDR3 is TGCAGCGTTGCCTTCGGGACAGGGAACGGTCAGCCCCAGCATTTT. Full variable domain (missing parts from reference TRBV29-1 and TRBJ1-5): SAVISQKPSRDICQRGTSLTIQCQVDSQVTMMFWYRQQPGQSLTLIATANQGSEATYESGFVIDKFPISRPNLTFSTLTVSNMSPEDSSIYLCSVAFGTGNGQPQHFGDGTRLSIL.

The CDR3 DNA reads as TGTGCCAGCATACCCTCTATGAACACTGAAGCTTTCTTT. It yields the protein CASIPSMNTEAFF. The chain links TRBV10-3 to TRBJ1-1; D uncertain. V shed 10 bases and J shed 0 bases, with 12 bases lying between them. This CDR3 comprises 13 residues. From germline, CDR1 is ENHRY and CDR2 SYGVKD.

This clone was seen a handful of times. CDR3 bases: TGTGCCAGCAGCCTTAGGACAGGGGACGAGCAGTACTTC. Protein: CASSLRTGDEQYF. The chain links TRBV4-2 to TRBJ2-7, with 9 bases matching TRBD1. The CDR3 length is 13 residues. The junction had 3 bases not matched to a gene; V was cut back by 4 bases and J by 5 bases. CDR1 and CDR2 from the germline V gene are LGHNA and YNFKEQ.

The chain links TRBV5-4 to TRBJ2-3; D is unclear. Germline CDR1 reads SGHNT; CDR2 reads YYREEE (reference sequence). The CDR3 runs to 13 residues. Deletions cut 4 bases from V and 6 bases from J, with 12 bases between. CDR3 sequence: CASSAQGPDTQYF. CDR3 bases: TGTGCCAGCAGCGCACAAGGGCCGGATACGCAGTATTTT.

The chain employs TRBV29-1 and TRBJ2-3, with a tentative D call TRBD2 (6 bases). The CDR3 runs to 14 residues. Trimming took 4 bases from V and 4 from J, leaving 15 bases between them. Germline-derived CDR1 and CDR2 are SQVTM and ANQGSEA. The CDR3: CSVVPPEGADTQYF. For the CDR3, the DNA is TGCAGCGTTGTTCCCCCGGAGGGCGCAGATACGCAGTATTTT.

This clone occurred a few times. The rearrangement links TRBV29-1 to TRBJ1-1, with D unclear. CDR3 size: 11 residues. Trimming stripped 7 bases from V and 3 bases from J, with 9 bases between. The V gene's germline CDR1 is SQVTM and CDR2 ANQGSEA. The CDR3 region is CSAVSDTEAFF. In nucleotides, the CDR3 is TGCAGCGCTGTCTCTGACACTGAAGCTTTCTTT.